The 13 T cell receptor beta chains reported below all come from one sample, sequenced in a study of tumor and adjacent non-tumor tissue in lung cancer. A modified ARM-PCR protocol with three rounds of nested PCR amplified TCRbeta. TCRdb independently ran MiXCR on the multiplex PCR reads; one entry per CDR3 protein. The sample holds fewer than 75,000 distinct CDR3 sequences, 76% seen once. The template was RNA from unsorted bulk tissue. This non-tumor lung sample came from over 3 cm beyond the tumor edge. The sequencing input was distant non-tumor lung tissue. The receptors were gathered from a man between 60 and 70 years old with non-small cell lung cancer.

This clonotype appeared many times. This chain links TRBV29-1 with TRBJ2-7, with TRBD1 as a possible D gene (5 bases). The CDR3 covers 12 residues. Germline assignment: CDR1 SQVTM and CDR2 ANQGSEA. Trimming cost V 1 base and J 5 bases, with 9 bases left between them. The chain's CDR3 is CSVEGEGDEQYF. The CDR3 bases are TGCAGCGTTGAAGGGGAAGGGGACGAGCAGTACTTC.

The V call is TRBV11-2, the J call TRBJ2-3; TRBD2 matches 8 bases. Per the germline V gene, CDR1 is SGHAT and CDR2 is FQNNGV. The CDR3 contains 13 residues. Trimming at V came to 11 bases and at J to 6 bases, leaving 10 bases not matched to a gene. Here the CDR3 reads CASGRGGPDTQYF. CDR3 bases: TGTGCCTCGGGACGGGGGGGGCCCGATACGCAGTATTTT.

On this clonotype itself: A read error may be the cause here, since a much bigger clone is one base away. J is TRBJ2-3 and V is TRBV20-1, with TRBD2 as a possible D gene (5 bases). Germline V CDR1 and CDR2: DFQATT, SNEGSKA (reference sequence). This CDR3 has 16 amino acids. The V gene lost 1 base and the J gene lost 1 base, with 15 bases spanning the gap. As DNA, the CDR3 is TGCAGTGCTAGAGTATCGACTATTCAGCGCACAGATACGCAGTATTTT. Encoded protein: CSARVSTIQRTDTQYF.

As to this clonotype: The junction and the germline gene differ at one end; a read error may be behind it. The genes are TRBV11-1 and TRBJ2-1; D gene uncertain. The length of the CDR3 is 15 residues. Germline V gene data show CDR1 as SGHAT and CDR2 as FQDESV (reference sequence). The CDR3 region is CTSSFDTYITNEQFF. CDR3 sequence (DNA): TGTACCAGCAGTTTCGACACCTATATCACCAATGAGCAGTTCTTC. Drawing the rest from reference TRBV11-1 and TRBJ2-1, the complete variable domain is EAEVAQSPRYKITEKSQAVAFWCDPISGHATLYWYRQILGQGPELLVQFQDESVVDDSQLPKDRFSAERLKGVDSTLKIQPAELGDSAMYLCTSSFDTYITNEQFFGPGTRLTVL.

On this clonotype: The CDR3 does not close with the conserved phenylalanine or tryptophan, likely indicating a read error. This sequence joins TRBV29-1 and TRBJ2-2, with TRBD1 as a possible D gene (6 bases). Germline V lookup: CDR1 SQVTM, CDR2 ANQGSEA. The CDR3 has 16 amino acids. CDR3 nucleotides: TGCAGCGTTGTTGACCAGGACAGAACGAAAACCGGGGAGCTGTTTATT. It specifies CSVVDQDRTKTGELFI.

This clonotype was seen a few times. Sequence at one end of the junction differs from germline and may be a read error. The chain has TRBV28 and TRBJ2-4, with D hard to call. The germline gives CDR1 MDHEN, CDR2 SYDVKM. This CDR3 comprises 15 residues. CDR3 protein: CATGGRAGAKNTQYF. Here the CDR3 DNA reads TGTGCCACCGGCGGCCGGGCCGGTGCCAAAAACACTCAGTACTTC.

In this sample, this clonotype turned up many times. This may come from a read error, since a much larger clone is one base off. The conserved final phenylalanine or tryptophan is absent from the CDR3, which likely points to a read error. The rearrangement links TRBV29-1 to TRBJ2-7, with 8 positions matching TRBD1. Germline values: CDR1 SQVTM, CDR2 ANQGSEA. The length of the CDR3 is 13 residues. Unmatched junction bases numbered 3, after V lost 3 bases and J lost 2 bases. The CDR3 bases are TGCAGCGTTGAGGGGACAGGAACCTACGAGCAGTACCTC. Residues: CSVEGTGTYEQYL.

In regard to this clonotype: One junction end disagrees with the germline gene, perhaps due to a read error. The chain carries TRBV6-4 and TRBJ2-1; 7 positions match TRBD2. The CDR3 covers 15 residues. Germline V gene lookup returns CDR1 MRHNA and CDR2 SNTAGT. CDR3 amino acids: CASSHGGSSYNEQFF. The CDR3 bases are TGTGCCAGCAGCCATGGCGGGAGTTCCTACAATGAACAGTTCTTC.

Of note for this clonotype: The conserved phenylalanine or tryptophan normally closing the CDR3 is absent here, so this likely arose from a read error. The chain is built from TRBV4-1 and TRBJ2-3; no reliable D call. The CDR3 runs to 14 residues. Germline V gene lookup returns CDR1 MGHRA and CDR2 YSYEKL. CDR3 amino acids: CANSQEMPADAQYY. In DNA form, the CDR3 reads TGCGCCAACAGCCAAGAGATGCCCGCAGATGCGCAGTATTAT.

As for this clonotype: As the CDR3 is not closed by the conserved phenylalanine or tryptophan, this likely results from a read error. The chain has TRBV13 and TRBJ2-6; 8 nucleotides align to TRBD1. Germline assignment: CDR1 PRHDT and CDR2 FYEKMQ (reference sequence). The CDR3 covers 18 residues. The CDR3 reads CTSSIRQGSGSGANVLTL. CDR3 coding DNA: TGTACCAGCAGCATACGACAGGGGTCGGGCTCTGGGGCCAACGTCCTGACTTTA.

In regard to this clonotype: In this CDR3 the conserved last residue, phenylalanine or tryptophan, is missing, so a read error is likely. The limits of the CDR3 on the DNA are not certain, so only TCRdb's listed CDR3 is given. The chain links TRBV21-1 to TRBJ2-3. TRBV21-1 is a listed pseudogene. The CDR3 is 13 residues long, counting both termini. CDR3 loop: CASSKALFDTQYS.

The CDR3 sequence is CSWARTSVGETQYF. CDR3 nucleotide sequence: TGCAGCTGGGCTCGGACTAGCGTCGGGGAGACCCAGTACTTC. The chain links TRBV29-1 to TRBJ2-5, with 9 bases fitting TRBD2. The CDR3 covers 14 residues. Per the germline V gene, CDR1 is SQVTM and CDR2 is ANQGSEA. V lost 8 bases to trimming and J lost 5 bases; unmatched junction nucleotides: 12.

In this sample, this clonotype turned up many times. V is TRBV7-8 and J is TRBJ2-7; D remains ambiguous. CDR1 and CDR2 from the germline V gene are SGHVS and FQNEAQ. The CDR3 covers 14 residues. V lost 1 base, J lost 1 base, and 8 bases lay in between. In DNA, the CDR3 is TGTGCCAGCAGCTTAGTCACGCAGTCCTACGAGCAGTACTTC. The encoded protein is CASSLVTQSYEQYF. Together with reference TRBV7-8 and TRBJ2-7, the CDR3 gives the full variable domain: GAGVSQSPRYKVAKRGQDVALRCDPISGHVSLFWYQQALGQGPEFLTYFQNEAQLDKSGLPSDRFFAERPEGSVSTLKIQRTQQEDSAVYLCASSLVTQSYEQYFGPGTRLTVT.